The rows below give T cell receptor beta chains drawn from one sample of a study of T cell repertoires in cytomegalovirus infection. One entry per CDR3 protein, called by TCRdb with MiXCR from the reads. In the table there are fewer than 350,000 distinct CDR3 sequences, roughly a sixth of which are singletons. The material sequenced was PBMCs. Every receptor here comes from a human donor in good health (CMV status not recorded). Some clones in this sample may be carry-over from other donors' samples. Both conserved end residues are part of each CDR3. D genes are given only for firm matches. Not every row has a clone size; where given, it reads once, few, many or a size class.

J gene: TRBJ2-1
V gene: TRBV6-2/TRBV6-3
clone size: -
D gene: -
CDR3 protein: CASGIWGEQFF
CDR3 DNA: TGTGCCAGCGGAATCTGGGGTGAGCAGTTCTTC

J gene: TRBJ2-1
V gene: TRBV4-3
clone size: -
D gene: -
CDR3 protein: CASSQVNVASSYNEQFF
CDR3 DNA: TGCGCCAGCAGCCAAGTGAACGTAGCGAGCTCCTACAATGAGCAGTTCTTC

J gene: TRBJ2-7
V gene: TRBV19
clone size: few
D gene: TRBD1
CDR3 protein: CASSTGQENEQYF
CDR3 DNA: TGTGCCAGTAGTACGGGACAGGAAAACGAGCAGTACTTC

J gene: TRBJ2-5
V gene: TRBV6-6
clone size: many
D gene: -
CDR3 protein: CASSRQGLQETQYF
CDR3 DNA: TGTGCCAGCAGTAGACAGGGACTTCAAGAGACCCAGTACTTC

J gene: TRBJ2-7
V gene: TRBV2
clone size: few
D gene: TRBD1
CDR3 protein: CASREKTGEAYEQYF
CDR3 DNA: TGTGCCAGCAGGGAAAAGACAGGGGAGGCCTACGAGCAGTACTTC

J gene: TRBJ1-4
V gene: TRBV7-2
clone size: -
D gene: -
CDR3 protein: CASSLVSSEEKLFF
CDR3 DNA: TGTGCCAGCAGCTTAGTTAGTAGTGAAGAAAAACTGTTTTTT

J gene: TRBJ2-5
V gene: TRBV6-1
clone size: -
D gene: TRBD1
CDR3 protein: CASSEDRGTQYF
CDR3 DNA: TGTGCCAGCAGTGAAGACAGGGGGACCCAGTACTTC

J gene: TRBJ1-2
V gene: TRBV6-1
clone size: once
D gene: -
CDR3 protein: CASRVYDIAGYQRDYTF
CDR3 DNA: TGTGCCAGCAGAGTTTACGATATAGCGGGATACCAGCGCGACTACACCTTC

J gene: TRBJ2-7
V gene: TRBV4-1
clone size: few
D gene: -
CDR3 protein: CASSQGPGASYEQYF
CDR3 DNA: TGCGCCAGCAGCCAAGGCCCGGGGGCCTCCTACGAGCAGTACTTC

J gene: TRBJ2-5
V gene: TRBV28
clone size: -
D gene: -
CDR3 protein: CASSSQGHQETQYF
CDR3 DNA: TGTGCCAGCAGTTCCCAGGGGCATCAAGAGACCCAGTACTTC

J gene: TRBJ2-3
V gene: TRBV5-1
clone size: few
D gene: -
CDR3 protein: CASSWAFGDTDTQYF
CDR3 DNA: TGCGCCAGCAGCTGGGCCTTTGGGGACACAGATACGCAGTATTTT

J gene: TRBJ1-1
V gene: TRBV28
clone size: few
D gene: -
CDR3 protein: CASSAGLGGEAFF
CDR3 DNA: TGTGCCAGCAGCGCCGGTCTAGGCGGTGAAGCTTTCTTT

J gene: TRBJ2-7
V gene: TRBV20-1
clone size: -
D gene: TRBD2
CDR3 protein: CSAAPGLAGGLSSYEQYF
CDR3 DNA: TGCAGTGCTGCCCCGGGACTAGCGGGGGGTCTGAGCTCCTACGAGCAGTACTTC

J gene: TRBJ2-1
V gene: TRBV28
clone size: many
D gene: -
CDR3 protein: CASSEAGLVYEQFF
CDR3 DNA: TGTGCCAGCAGCGAGGCAGGACTTGTGTATGAGCAGTTCTTC

J gene: TRBJ2-2
V gene: TRBV20-1
clone size: -
D gene: TRBD1
CDR3 protein: CSAPGTETQELFF
CDR3 DNA: TGCAGTGCCCCCGGGACAGAGACCCAGGAGCTGTTTTTT

J gene: TRBJ2-2
V gene: TRBV28
clone size: few
D gene: TRBD2
CDR3 protein: CASSSGGGSGTGELFF
CDR3 DNA: TGTGCCAGCAGTTCCGGGGGGGGGTCTGGCACCGGGGAGCTGTTTTTT

J gene: TRBJ1-2
V gene: TRBV20-1
clone size: many
D gene: TRBD1
CDR3 protein: CSARTGGAYGYTF
CDR3 DNA: TGCAGTGCTAGGACAGGGGGTGCTTATGGCTACACCTTC

J gene: TRBJ1-6
V gene: TRBV27
clone size: many
D gene: -
CDR3 protein: CASTSGPGRSSYNSPLHF
CDR3 DNA: TGTGCCAGCACCTCTGGTCCGGGACGTAGCTCCTATAATTCACCCCTCCACTTT

J gene: TRBJ2-2
V gene: TRBV5-1
clone size: few
D gene: TRBD2
CDR3 protein: CASSLLAGDFTGELFF
CDR3 DNA: TGCGCCAGCAGCTTACTAGCGGGGGATTTCACCGGGGAGCTGTTTTTT

J gene: TRBJ1-1
V gene: TRBV7-6
clone size: -
D gene: -
CDR3 protein: CASSLLSSGNTEAFF
CDR3 DNA: TGTGCCAGCAGCTTACTAAGTAGTGGAAACACTGAAGCTTTCTTT

J gene: TRBJ1-5
V gene: TRBV7-2
clone size: many
D gene: -
CDR3 protein: CASTQPGGLNQPQHF
CDR3 DNA: TGTGCCAGCACCCAGCCCGGGGGTCTTAATCAGCCCCAGCATTTT

J gene: TRBJ1-5
V gene: TRBV5-8
clone size: -
D gene: TRBD1
CDR3 protein: CASSKSTGANQPQHF
CDR3 DNA: TGTGCCAGCAGCAAGTCGACAGGGGCAAATCAGCCCCAGCATTTT

J gene: TRBJ1-6
V gene: TRBV7-3
clone size: -
D gene: -
CDR3 protein: CASSGGAGSPLHF
CDR3 DNA: TGTGCCAGCAGTGGGGGGGCCGGTTCACCCCTCCACTTT

J gene: TRBJ1-1
V gene: TRBV20-1
clone size: few
D gene: -
CDR3 protein: CSAPPAANTEAFF
CDR3 DNA: TGCAGTGCTCCCCCGGCGGCGAACACTGAAGCTTTCTTT

J gene: TRBJ1-2
V gene: TRBV6-1
clone size: -
D gene: TRBD1
CDR3 protein: CASSEIADGTGHYGYTF
CDR3 DNA: TGTGCCAGCAGTGAAATCGCGGATGGGACAGGGCATTATGGCTACACCTTC

J gene: TRBJ2-3
V gene: TRBV7-2
clone size: many
D gene: TRBD2
CDR3 protein: CASSTGTSGVTDTQYF
CDR3 DNA: TGTGCCAGCAGTACAGGCACTAGCGGGGTCACAGATACGCAGTATTTT

J gene: TRBJ1-2
V gene: TRBV7-9
clone size: -
D gene: -
CDR3 protein: CASSKSLRDGPNYGYTF
CDR3 DNA: TGTGCCAGCAGCAAATCTTTACGGGACGGACCTAACTATGGCTACACCTTC

J gene: TRBJ1-6
V gene: TRBV4-1
clone size: few
D gene: TRBD1
CDR3 protein: CASSSPGGAGGSPLHF
CDR3 DNA: TGCGCCAGCAGCTCCCCAGGGGGCGCAGGAGGTTCACCCCTCCACTTT

J gene: TRBJ2-7
V gene: TRBV20-1
clone size: -
D gene: TRBD1
CDR3 protein: CSARDVAGTGSYEQYF
CDR3 DNA: TGCAGTGCTAGAGATGTGGCTGGGACAGGCTCCTACGAGCAGTACTTC

J gene: TRBJ2-7
V gene: TRBV6-1
clone size: -
D gene: TRBD1
CDR3 protein: CASSESVIFGRGIYEQYF
CDR3 DNA: TGTGCCAGCAGTGAATCGGTCATTTTCGGCAGGGGGATCTACGAGCAGTACTTC

J gene: TRBJ1-5
V gene: TRBV7-2
clone size: many
D gene: -
CDR3 protein: CASSLSPGNQPQHF
CDR3 DNA: TGTGCCAGCAGCTTATCACCAGGGAATCAGCCCCAGCATTTT

J gene: TRBJ1-1
V gene: TRBV18
clone size: -
D gene: -
CDR3 protein: CASSPRSEGTEAFF
CDR3 DNA: TGTGCCAGCTCACCGCGGTCCGAGGGGACTGAAGCTTTCTTT

J gene: TRBJ2-3
V gene: TRBV20-1
clone size: many
D gene: -
CDR3 protein: CSAPLLERDTQYF
CDR3 DNA: TGCAGTGCTCCCCTATTAGAGAGGGATACGCAGTATTTT

J gene: TRBJ2-5
V gene: TRBV18
clone size: few
D gene: -
CDR3 protein: CASSRNPGAETQYF
CDR3 DNA: TGTGCCAGCTCACGAAACCCAGGGGCAGAGACCCAGTACTTC

J gene: TRBJ2-7
V gene: TRBV7-2
clone size: many
D gene: -
CDR3 protein: CASSLSGRGQPYEQYF
CDR3 DNA: TGTGCCAGCAGCTTATCAGGCAGGGGACAACCCTACGAGCAGTACTTC

J gene: TRBJ2-6
V gene: TRBV7-6
clone size: many
D gene: -
CDR3 protein: CASSLFSVSGANVLTF
CDR3 DNA: TGTGCCAGCAGCTTATTCAGCGTTTCTGGGGCCAACGTCCTGACTTTC

J gene: TRBJ1-1
V gene: TRBV2
clone size: few
D gene: -
CDR3 protein: CASMGMGFTEAFF
CDR3 DNA: TGTGCCAGCATGGGCATGGGATTCACTGAAGCTTTCTTT

J gene: TRBJ1-1
V gene: TRBV12-3/TRBV12-4
clone size: few
D gene: -
CDR3 protein: CASSLNRQNTEAFF
CDR3 DNA: TGTGCCAGCAGTTTAAATCGACAGAACACTGAAGCTTTCTTT

J gene: TRBJ1-5
V gene: TRBV6-2/TRBV6-3
clone size: few
D gene: TRBD1
CDR3 protein: CASSQRTGWHSNQPQHF
CDR3 DNA: TGTGCCAGCAGTCAAAGGACAGGGTGGCATAGCAATCAGCCCCAGCATTTT

J gene: TRBJ2-1
V gene: TRBV27
clone size: once
D gene: -
CDR3 protein: CASTPTGHSYNEQFF
CDR3 DNA: TGTGCCAGCACCCCGACAGGACACTCCTACAATGAGCAGTTCTTC

J gene: TRBJ1-1
V gene: TRBV25-1
clone size: -
D gene: -
CDR3 protein: CASSESWAAEAFF
CDR3 DNA: TGTGCCAGCAGTGAAAGCTGGGCCGCTGAAGCTTTCTTT

J gene: TRBJ1-1
V gene: TRBV12-3/TRBV12-4
clone size: few
D gene: -
CDR3 protein: CASSKQGEAFF
CDR3 DNA: TGTGCCAGCAGTAAACAGGGTGAAGCTTTCTTT

J gene: TRBJ2-5
V gene: TRBV20-1
clone size: -
D gene: -
CDR3 protein: CSARASSGTQYF
CDR3 DNA: TGCAGTGCTAGGGCCTCCTCCGGGACCCAGTACTTC

J gene: TRBJ2-1
V gene: TRBV27
clone size: few
D gene: TRBD1
CDR3 protein: CASSPFAGTDAGSEQFF
CDR3 DNA: TGTGCCAGCAGTCCCTTTGCCGGGACAGATGCAGGGAGTGAGCAGTTCTTC

J gene: TRBJ1-1
V gene: TRBV6-2/TRBV6-3
clone size: -
D gene: -
CDR3 protein: CASNPTPQGFHTEAFF
CDR3 DNA: TGTGCCAGCAACCCCACCCCTCAGGGATTTCACACTGAAGCTTTCTTT

J gene: TRBJ2-7
V gene: TRBV5-5
clone size: -
D gene: -
CDR3 protein: CASSSLNSYEQYF
CDR3 DNA: TGTGCCAGCAGCAGCCTGAACTCCTACGAGCAGTACTTC

J gene: TRBJ1-2
V gene: TRBV4-1
clone size: -
D gene: TRBD1
CDR3 protein: CASSHPGQNPNYGYTF
CDR3 DNA: TGCGCCAGCAGCCACCCGGGACAGAACCCTAACTATGGCTACACCTTC

J gene: TRBJ1-2
V gene: TRBV27
clone size: few
D gene: TRBD1
CDR3 protein: CASSLQGTDYGYTF
CDR3 DNA: TGTGCCAGCAGTTTACAAGGGACAGACTATGGCTACACCTTC

J gene: TRBJ1-2
V gene: TRBV28
clone size: -
D gene: TRBD1
CDR3 protein: CASTRQGGVGYTF
CDR3 DNA: TGTGCCAGCACCAGACAGGGCGGTGTAGGCTACACCTTC

J gene: TRBJ2-1
V gene: TRBV7-3
clone size: -
D gene: TRBD2
CDR3 protein: CASSPDSGNYNEQFF
CDR3 DNA: TGTGCCAGCAGCCCCGATAGCGGGAACTACAATGAGCAGTTCTTC

J gene: TRBJ1-5
V gene: TRBV6-5
clone size: -
D gene: -
CDR3 protein: CASSYWGAGGWNQPQHF
CDR3 DNA: TGTGCCAGCAGTTATTGGGGGGCAGGAGGTTGGAATCAGCCCCAGCATTTT

J gene: TRBJ2-1
V gene: TRBV5-4
clone size: -
D gene: -
CDR3 protein: CASSPPLARNNEQFF
CDR3 DNA: TGTGCCAGCAGCCCGCCACTAGCCCGCAACAATGAGCAGTTCTTC

J gene: TRBJ1-4
V gene: TRBV7-6
clone size: many
D gene: -
CDR3 protein: CASSLDPGENEKLFF
CDR3 DNA: TGTGCCAGCAGCTTAGATCCAGGAGAAAATGAAAAACTGTTTTTT

J gene: TRBJ2-1
V gene: TRBV5-5
clone size: -
D gene: TRBD2
CDR3 protein: CASSSKTSGGAGEQFF
CDR3 DNA: TGTGCCAGCAGCTCCAAGACTAGCGGGGGGGCAGGGGAGCAGTTCTTC